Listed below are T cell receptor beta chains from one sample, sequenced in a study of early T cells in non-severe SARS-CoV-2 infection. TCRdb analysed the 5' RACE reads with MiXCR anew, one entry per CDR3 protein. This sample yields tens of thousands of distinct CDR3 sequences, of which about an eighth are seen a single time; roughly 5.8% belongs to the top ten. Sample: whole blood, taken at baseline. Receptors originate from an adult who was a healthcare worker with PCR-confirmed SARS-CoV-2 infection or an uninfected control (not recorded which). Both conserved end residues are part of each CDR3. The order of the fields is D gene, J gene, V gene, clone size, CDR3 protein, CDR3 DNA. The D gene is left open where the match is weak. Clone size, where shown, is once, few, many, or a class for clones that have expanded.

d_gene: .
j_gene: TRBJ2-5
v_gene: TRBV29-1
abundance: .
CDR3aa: CSVTGRSQETQYF
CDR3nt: TGCAGCGTTACAGGACGGAGCCAAGAGACCCAGTACTTC

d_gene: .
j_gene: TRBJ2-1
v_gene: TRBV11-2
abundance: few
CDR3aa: CASRDLSSYNEQFF
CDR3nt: TGTGCCAGCAGGGACTTGAGCTCCTACAATGAGCAGTTCTTC

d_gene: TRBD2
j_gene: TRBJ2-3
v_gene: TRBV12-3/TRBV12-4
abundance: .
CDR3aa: CASSDSGRSRYF
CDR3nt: TGTGCCAGCAGTGATAGCGGGAGGTCCCGGTATTTT

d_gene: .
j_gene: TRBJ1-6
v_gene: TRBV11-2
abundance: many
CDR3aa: CASSPGRVNSPLHF
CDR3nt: TGTGCCAGCAGCCCGGGACGGGTTAATTCACCCCTCCACTTT

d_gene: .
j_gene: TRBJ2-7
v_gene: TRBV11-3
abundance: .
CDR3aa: CASSYRIYCHEQYF
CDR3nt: TGTGCCAGCAGCTATAGGATATATTGCCACGAGCAGTACTTC

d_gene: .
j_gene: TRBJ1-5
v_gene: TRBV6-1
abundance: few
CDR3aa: CASSTGTTTQPQHF
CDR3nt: TGTGCCAGTAGTACCGGGACCACGACCCAGCCCCAGCATTTT

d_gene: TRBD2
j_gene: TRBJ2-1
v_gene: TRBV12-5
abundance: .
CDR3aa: CASGSGTTKYNEQFF
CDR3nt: TGTGCTAGTGGTTCCGGGACTACCAAATACAATGAGCAGTTCTTC

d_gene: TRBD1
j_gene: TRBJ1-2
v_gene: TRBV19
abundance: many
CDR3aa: CASSIGAGGGYGYTF
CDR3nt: TGTGCCAGTAGTATTGGGGCAGGGGGCGGCTATGGCTACACCTTC

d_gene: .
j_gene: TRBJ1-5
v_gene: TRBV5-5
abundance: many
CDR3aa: CASSLDRSQHF
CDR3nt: TGTGCCAGCAGCTTGGATCGATCCCAGCATTTT

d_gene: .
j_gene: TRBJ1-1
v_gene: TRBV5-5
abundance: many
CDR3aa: CASSRDLGAFF
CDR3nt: TGTGCCAGCAGCCGGGACCTGGGGGCTTTCTTT

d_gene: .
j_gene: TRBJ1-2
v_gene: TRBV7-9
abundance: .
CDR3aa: CASSFADYGYTF
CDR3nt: TGTGCCAGCAGCTTTGCGGACTATGGCTACACCTTC

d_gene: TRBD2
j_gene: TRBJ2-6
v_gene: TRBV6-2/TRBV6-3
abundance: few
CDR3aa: CASRSGGSGANVLTF
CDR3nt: TGTGCCAGCAGGTCGGGGGGCTCTGGGGCCAACGTCCTGACTTTC

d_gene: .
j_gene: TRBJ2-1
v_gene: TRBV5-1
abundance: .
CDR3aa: CASSLRPGQGYNEQFF
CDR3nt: TGCGCCAGCAGCCTTCGGCCGGGTCAGGGATACAATGAGCAGTTCTTC

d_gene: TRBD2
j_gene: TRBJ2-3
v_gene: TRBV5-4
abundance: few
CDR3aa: CASSLGTSGTDTQYF
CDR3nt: TGTGCCAGCAGCTTGGGTACTAGCGGAACAGATACGCAGTATTTT

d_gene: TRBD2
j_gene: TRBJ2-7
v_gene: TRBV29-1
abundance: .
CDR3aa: CSVTSGIHEQYF
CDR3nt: TGCAGCGTTACGAGCGGGATACACGAGCAGTACTTC

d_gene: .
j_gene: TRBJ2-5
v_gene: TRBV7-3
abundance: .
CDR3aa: CASSPAGGTQYF
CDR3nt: TGTGCCAGCAGCCCCGCAGGCGGGACCCAGTACTTC

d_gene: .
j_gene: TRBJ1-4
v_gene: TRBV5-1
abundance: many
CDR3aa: CASSLGAAGTEKLFF
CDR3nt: TGCGCCAGCAGCTTGGGTGCGGCGGGAACAGAAAAACTGTTTTTT

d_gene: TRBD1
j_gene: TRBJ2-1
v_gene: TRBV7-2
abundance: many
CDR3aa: CASRRTGEIYNEQFF
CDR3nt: TGTGCCAGCAGACGGACAGGGGAGATCTACAATGAGCAGTTCTTC

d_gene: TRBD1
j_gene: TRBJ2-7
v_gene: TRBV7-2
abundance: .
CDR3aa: CASSFTGVGTYEQYF
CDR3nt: TGTGCCAGCAGCTTCACAGGGGTCGGCACCTACGAGCAGTACTTC

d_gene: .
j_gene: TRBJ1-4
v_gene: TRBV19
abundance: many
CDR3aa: CASSIQATNEKLFF
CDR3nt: TGTGCCAGTAGTATCCAAGCAACTAATGAAAAACTGTTTTTT

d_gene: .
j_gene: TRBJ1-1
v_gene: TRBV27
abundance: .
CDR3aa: CASSFQGSVGGTEAFF
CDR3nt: TGTGCCAGCAGTTTCCAAGGATCAGTTGGCGGCACTGAAGCTTTCTTT

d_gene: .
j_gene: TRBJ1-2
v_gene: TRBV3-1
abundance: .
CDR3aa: CASSRGGFGYGYTF
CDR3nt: TGTGCCAGCAGCCGCGGGGGATTTGGCTATGGCTACACCTTC

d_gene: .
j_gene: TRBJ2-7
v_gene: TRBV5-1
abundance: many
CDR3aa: CASSSFEGYEQYF
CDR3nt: TGCGCCAGCAGCTCATTCGAGGGCTACGAGCAGTACTTC

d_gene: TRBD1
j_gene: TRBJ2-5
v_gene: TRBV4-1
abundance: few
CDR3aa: CASRDPWTGGIQYF
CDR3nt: TGCGCCAGCAGGGACCCTTGGACAGGGGGTATCCAGTACTTC

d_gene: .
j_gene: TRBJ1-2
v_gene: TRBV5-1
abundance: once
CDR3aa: CASSFREDYGYTF
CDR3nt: TGCGCCAGCAGCTTCCGTGAGGATTATGGCTACACCTTC

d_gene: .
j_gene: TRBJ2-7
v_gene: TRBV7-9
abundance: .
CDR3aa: CASSHPGTYYEQYF
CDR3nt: TGTGCCAGCAGCCACCCCGGGACCTACTACGAGCAGTACTTC

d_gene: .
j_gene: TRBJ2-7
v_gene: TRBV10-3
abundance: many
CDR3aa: CAISESIYSSSSYEQYF
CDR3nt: TGTGCCATCAGTGAGTCGATATACAGTTCGAGCTCCTACGAGCAGTACTTC

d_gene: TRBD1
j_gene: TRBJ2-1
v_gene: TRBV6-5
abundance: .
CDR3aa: CASRLTWTGVSEQFF
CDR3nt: TGTGCCAGCCGACTTACCTGGACAGGTGTGAGTGAGCAGTTCTTC

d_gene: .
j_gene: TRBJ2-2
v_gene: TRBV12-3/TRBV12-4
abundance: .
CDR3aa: CASIPRRMNTGELFF
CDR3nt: TGTGCCAGCATTCCTAGACGGATGAACACCGGGGAGCTGTTTTTT

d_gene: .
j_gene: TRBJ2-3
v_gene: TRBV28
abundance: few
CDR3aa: CASFPPTRGTDTQYF
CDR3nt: TGTGCCAGCTTTCCTCCCACGAGAGGCACAGATACGCAGTATTTT

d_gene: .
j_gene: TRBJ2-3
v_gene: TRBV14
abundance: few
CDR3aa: CASSRRGRTDTQYF
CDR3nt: TGTGCCAGCAGCCGGCGGGGCCGCACAGATACGCAGTATTTT

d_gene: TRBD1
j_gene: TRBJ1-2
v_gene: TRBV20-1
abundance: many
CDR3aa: CSAPGQGGSGYTF
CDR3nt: TGCAGTGCTCCCGGACAGGGTGGTTCTGGCTACACCTTC

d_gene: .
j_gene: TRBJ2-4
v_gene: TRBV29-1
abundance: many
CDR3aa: CSVINTGLAKNIQYF
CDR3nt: TGCAGCGTTATAAATACAGGGTTAGCCAAAAACATTCAGTACTTC

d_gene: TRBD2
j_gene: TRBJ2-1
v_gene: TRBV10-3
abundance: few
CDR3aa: CAISVSGSFHNEQFF
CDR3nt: TGTGCCATCAGTGTTAGCGGGAGCTTCCACAATGAGCAGTTCTTC

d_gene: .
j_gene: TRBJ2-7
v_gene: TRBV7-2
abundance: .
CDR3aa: CASSPFMAYEQYF
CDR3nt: TGTGCCAGCAGCCCTTTTATGGCCTACGAGCAGTACTTC

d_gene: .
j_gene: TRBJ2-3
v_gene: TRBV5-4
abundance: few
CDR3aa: CASSSGRTRGADTQYF
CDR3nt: TGTGCCAGCAGCTCAGGACGGACACGGGGCGCAGATACGCAGTATTTT

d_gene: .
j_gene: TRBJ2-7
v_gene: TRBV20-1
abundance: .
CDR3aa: CSARDGASPKVYEQYF
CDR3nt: TGCAGTGCTAGAGACGGAGCCTCTCCAAAGGTCTACGAGCAGTACTTC

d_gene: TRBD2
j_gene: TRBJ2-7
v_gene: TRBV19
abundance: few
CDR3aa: CASSIQLAGAHEQYF
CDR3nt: TGTGCCAGTAGTATTCAACTAGCGGGGGCTCACGAGCAGTACTTC

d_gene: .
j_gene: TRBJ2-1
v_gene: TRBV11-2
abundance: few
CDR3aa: CASSFRGGSSYNEQFF
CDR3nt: TGTGCCAGCAGCTTCCGAGGGGGTTCCTCCTACAATGAGCAGTTCTTC

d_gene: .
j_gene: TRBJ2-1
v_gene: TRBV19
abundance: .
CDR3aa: CASSSTELPDNEQFF
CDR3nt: TGTGCCAGTAGTTCAACGGAGCTACCGGACAATGAGCAGTTCTTC

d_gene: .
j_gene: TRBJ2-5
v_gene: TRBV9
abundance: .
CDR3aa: CASSVGLPQETQYF
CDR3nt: TGTGCCAGCAGCGTAGGGCTGCCCCAAGAGACCCAGTACTTC

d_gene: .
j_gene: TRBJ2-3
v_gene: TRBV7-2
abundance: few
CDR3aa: CASREGAGFRSTQYF
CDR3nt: TGTGCCAGCAGGGAAGGGGCAGGGTTTCGGTCGACGCAGTATTTT

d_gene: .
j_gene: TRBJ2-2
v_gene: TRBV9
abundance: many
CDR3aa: CASSVVGNTGELFF
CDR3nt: TGTGCCAGCAGCGTAGTGGGTAACACCGGGGAGCTGTTTTTT

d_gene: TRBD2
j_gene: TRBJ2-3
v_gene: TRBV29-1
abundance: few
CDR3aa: CSVLAGPSTDTQYF
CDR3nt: TGCAGCGTTCTAGCGGGGCCTAGCACAGATACGCAGTATTTT

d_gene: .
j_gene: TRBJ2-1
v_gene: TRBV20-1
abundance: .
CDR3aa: CSAPDKRDNEQFF
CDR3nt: TGCAGTGCGCCGGACAAACGAGACAATGAGCAGTTCTTC

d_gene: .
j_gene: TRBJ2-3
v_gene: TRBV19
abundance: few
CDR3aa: CASSIDWDTQYF
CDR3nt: TGTGCCAGTAGTATAGATTGGGATACGCAGTATTTT